A selection of T cell receptor beta chains follows, all from one sample in a study of spatial heterogeneity in lung cancer. MiXCR, run by TCRdb on the 5' RACE reads, gives a single entry per CDR3 protein. This table has 90,000 or so distinct CDR3 sequences, approximately 8.2% appearing once. Sequencing was performed on PBMCs, taken at surgery. The receptor set was obtained from a male donor with early-stage non-small cell lung cancer. Each CDR3 is given with its conserved first and last residue. D genes are given only for firm matches. Part of the rows lack a size; the others show once, few, many or a class for expanded clones.

>NA|TRBV19|TRBJ2-7|many
CASSRQHSYEQYF
TGTGCCAGTAGTCGGCAACACTCCTACGAGCAGTACTTC
>NA|TRBV12-5|TRBJ1-4|many
CASGPGRSSTNEKLFF
TGTGCTAGTGGTCCTGGTAGGTCCTCAACTAATGAAAAACTGTTTTTT
>NA|TRBV12-3/TRBV12-4|TRBJ1-1|NA
CASSYRVVAEAFF
TGTGCCAGCAGTTACCGGGTCGTGGCTGAAGCTTTCTTT
>TRBD2|TRBV15|TRBJ2-1|few
CATSRPLAAGYNEQFF
TGTGCCACCAGCAGACCCCTAGCGGCAGGCTACAATGAGCAGTTCTTC
>NA|TRBV9|TRBJ2-2|many
CASSVGLGMSELFF
TGTGCCAGCAGCGTAGGTTTGGGCATGTCGGAGCTGTTTTTT
>TRBD2|TRBV3-1|TRBJ2-7|many
CASRGLADLGEQYF
TGTGCCAGCAGGGGACTAGCGGATCTAGGAGAGCAGTACTTC
>NA|TRBV7-2|TRBJ1-5|many
CASSLVGAVNQPQHF
TGTGCCAGCAGCTTAGTAGGAGCGGTCAATCAGCCCCAGCATTTT
>NA|TRBV12-3/TRBV12-4|TRBJ2-1|many
CASSSPGPRGGNEQFF
TGTGCCAGCAGTTCCCCGGGACCCCGGGGAGGCAATGAGCAGTTCTTC
>TRBD1|TRBV5-5|TRBJ1-4|NA
CASSRDRGAEKLFF
TGTGCCAGCAGCCGGGACAGGGGGGCTGAAAAACTGTTTTTT
>NA|TRBV7-2|TRBJ2-3|many
CASSFSGTDTQYF
TGTGCCAGCAGCTTTAGCGGCACAGATACGCAGTATTTT
>NA|TRBV6-2/TRBV6-3|TRBJ2-7|few
CASSYGPEGSYEQYF
TGTGCCAGCAGTTATGGCCCAGAGGGTTCCTACGAGCAGTACTTC
>TRBD1|TRBV6-2/TRBV6-3|TRBJ1-5|few
CASSDRVNQPQHF
TGTGCCAGCAGCGACAGGGTGAATCAGCCCCAGCATTTT
>NA|TRBV15|TRBJ2-1|few
CATSGPSGRNEQFF
TGTGCCACCAGCGGACCCAGTGGAAGGAATGAGCAGTTCTTC
>TRBD2|TRBV2|TRBJ2-5|many
CASSASGSSETQYF
TGTGCCAGCAGTGCTAGCGGGAGTTCGGAGACCCAGTACTTC
>NA|TRBV6-6|TRBJ2-3|many
CASSYRGSTDTQYF
TGTGCCAGCAGTTACCGGGGTAGCACAGATACGCAGTATTTT
>NA|TRBV24-1|TRBJ1-2|few
CATSDPTNYGYTF
TGTGCCACCAGTGACCCTACTAACTATGGCTACACCTTC
>TRBD1|TRBV28|TRBJ2-5|many
CASSLLDRGRKETQYF
TGTGCCAGCAGTTTGCTCGACAGGGGGCGGAAAGAGACCCAGTACTTC
>NA|TRBV11-2|TRBJ2-1|many
CASSSGRLWQFF
TGTGCCAGCAGCTCTGGACGGCTCTGGCAGTTCTTC
>NA|TRBV20-1|TRBJ1-1|many
CSARPWTSNTEAFF
TGCAGTGCTAGACCCTGGACCTCGAACACTGAAGCTTTCTTT
>TRBD1|TRBV18|TRBJ1-1|many
CASSPRTGGANTEAFF
TGTGCCAGCTCACCCCGCACAGGGGGCGCGAACACTGAAGCTTTCTTT
>NA|TRBV20-1|TRBJ1-4|few
CSASAGKSHEKLFF
TGCAGTGCTAGTGCCGGGAAGTCCCATGAAAAACTGTTTTTT
>NA|TRBV15|TRBJ2-7|many
CATSRVPHQYEQYF
TGTGCCACCAGCAGAGTCCCTCATCAGTACGAGCAGTACTTC
>NA|TRBV5-4|TRBJ2-5|few
CASSPDPLAQETQYF
TGTGCCAGCAGCCCGGACCCGCTCGCTCAAGAGACCCAGTACTTC
>NA|TRBV20-1|TRBJ1-2|NA
CSADSGDLYGYTF
TGCAGTGCTGACTCAGGGGACCTCTATGGCTACACCTTC
>NA|TRBV28|TRBJ1-5|NA
CASSFNNPNQPQHF
TGTGCCAGCAGTTTCAATAACCCCAATCAGCCCCAGCATTTT
>TRBD2|TRBV20-1|TRBJ2-7|few
CSAKTSGPSYEQYF
TGCAGTGCAAAGACTAGCGGGCCTTCCTACGAGCAGTACTTC
>NA|TRBV5-4|TRBJ2-7|many
CASSSEGVLREQYF
TGTGCCAGCAGCTCGGAAGGGGTCCTCCGCGAGCAGTACTTC
>NA|TRBV3-1|TRBJ2-7|many
CASSQGIYEQYF
TGTGCCAGCAGCCAGGGTATCTACGAGCAGTACTTC
>NA|TRBV4-2|TRBJ2-6|few
CASSQGGLIPSGANVLTF
TGTGCCAGCAGCCAAGGGGGACTCATCCCCTCTGGGGCCAACGTCCTGACTTTC
>NA|TRBV5-1|TRBJ2-3|NA
CASSENSGVTDTQYF
TGCGCCAGCAGCGAAAACTCAGGGGTTACAGATACGCAGTATTTT
>NA|TRBV3-1|TRBJ1-1|many
CASSQRGGATEAFF
TGTGCCAGCAGCCAAAGAGGAGGGGCCACTGAAGCTTTCTTT
>NA|TRBV7-2|TRBJ2-3|many
CATTGGGGTQYF
TGTGCCACAACGGGGGGCGGCGGTACGCAGTATTTT
>NA|TRBV6-1|TRBJ2-7|few
CAILGLSYEQYF
TGTGCCATTTTAGGGTTGTCCTACGAGCAGTACTTC
>NA|TRBV28|TRBJ2-2|few
CASSLTAGAGELFF
TGTGCCAGCAGTTTAACTGCAGGGGCCGGGGAGCTGTTTTTT
>TRBD2|TRBV7-9|TRBJ2-3|many
CASPLAGVSDTQYF
TGTGCCAGCCCCCTAGCGGGAGTGTCAGATACGCAGTATTTT
>NA|TRBV5-4|TRBJ2-3|few
CASSLGDGGIGDTQYF
TGTGCCAGCAGCTTGGGTGATGGCGGGATCGGGGATACGCAGTATTTT
>NA|TRBV6-5|TRBJ1-2|many
CASSYSFEGGQSYGYTF
TGTGCCAGCAGTTACTCTTTCGAGGGAGGGCAGTCCTATGGCTACACCTTC
>NA|TRBV5-1|TRBJ2-3|NA
CASSLEIADTQYF
TGCGCCAGCAGCTTGGAAATTGCAGATACGCAGTATTTT
>NA|TRBV5-1|TRBJ2-4|many
CASSPFGSKNIQYF
TGCGCCAGCAGCCCCTTCGGTTCCAAAAACATTCAGTACTTC
>TRBD1|TRBV4-1|TRBJ2-7|many
CASSQGTGGTYEQYF
TGCGCCAGCAGCCAAGGGACAGGGGGGACCTACGAGCAGTACTTC
>NA|TRBV12-3/TRBV12-4|TRBJ2-3|few
CASSIIVRSLTDTQYF
TGTGCCAGCAGTATTATCGTCCGTTCTCTCACAGATACGCAGTATTTT
>NA|TRBV6-2/TRBV6-3|TRBJ2-1|NA
CASTQGRDAEQFF
TGTGCCAGCACTCAGGGTAGGGATGCTGAGCAGTTCTTC